A single T cell receptor beta chain is shown here with its context. The data originate from a study of response to subunit inactivated influenza vaccine. TCRdb analysed the RT-PCR reads with MiXCR anew, one entry per CDR3 protein. The table shows about 780,000 distinct CDR3 sequences, with approximately 18% occurring only once. The CDR3 runs to 14 residues. Germline values: CDR1 DFQATT, CDR2 SNEGSKA (reference sequence). V dropped 3 bases and J dropped 4; count of bases not matched to a gene: 7. This receptor was identified in a man aged 50-60 years who received an inactivated influenza vaccine. Sequencing used PBMCs from blood, obtained 4 to 6 days after vaccination. The chain recombines TRBV20-1 with TRBJ2-7, with 9 bases fitting TRBD2. This CDR3 reads CSASGTSRIYEQYF. DNA of the CDR3: TGCAGTGCTAGCGGGACTAGCAGAATTTACGAGCAGTACTTC.